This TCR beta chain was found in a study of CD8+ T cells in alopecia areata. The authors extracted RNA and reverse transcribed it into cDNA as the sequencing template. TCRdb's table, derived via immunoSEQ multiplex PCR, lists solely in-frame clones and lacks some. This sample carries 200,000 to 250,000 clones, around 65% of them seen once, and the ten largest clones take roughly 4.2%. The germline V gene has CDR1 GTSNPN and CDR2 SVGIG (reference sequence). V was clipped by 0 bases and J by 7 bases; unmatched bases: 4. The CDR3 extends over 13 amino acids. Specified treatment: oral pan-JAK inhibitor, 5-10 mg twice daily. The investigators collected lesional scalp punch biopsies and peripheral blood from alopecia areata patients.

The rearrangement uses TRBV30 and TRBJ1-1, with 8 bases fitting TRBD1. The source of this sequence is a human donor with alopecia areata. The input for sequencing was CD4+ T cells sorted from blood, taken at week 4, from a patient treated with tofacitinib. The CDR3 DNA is TGTGCCTGGAGTGTGGACAGGGTCCTTGAAGCTTTCTTT. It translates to CAWSVDRVLEAFF. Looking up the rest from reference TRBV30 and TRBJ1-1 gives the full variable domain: SQTIHQWPATLVQPVGSPLSLECTVEGTSNPNLYWYRQAAGRGLQLLFYSVGIGQISSEVPQNLSASRPQDRQFILSSKKLLLSDSGFYLCAWSVDRVLEAFFGQGTRLTVV.